Following are 14 T cell receptor beta chains from one sample sequenced in a study of neoadjuvant anti-PD-1 for oral cavity cancer. Profiled with immunoSEQ multiplex PCR; TCRdb holds only in-frame clones, not every one. Of about 68,000 clones in the sample, 70% to 90% were seen once. This sample's time point: after neoadjuvant nivolumab, at surgical resection. Sequencing used PBMCs, obtained after nivolumab (anti-PD-1) treatment. These receptors all come from a person aged 35 to 85 with oral cavity squamous cell carcinoma.

The J gene is TRBJ1-5, the V gene TRBV19; tentative D call: TRBD1 (5 bases). Trimming took off 5 bases at V and 4 bases at J, with 15 bases between the two ends. The germline CDR1 and CDR2 sequences are LNHDA and SQIVND (reference sequence). The CDR3 has 15 amino acids. The CDR3 spells CASSENRGRNQPQHF. The CDR3 DNA is TGTGCCAGTAGTGAAAACCGGGGACGTAATCAGCCCCAGCATTTT.

This clone has only a few counts. The J gene is TRBJ2-7, the V gene TRBV27, with D perhaps TRBD2 (5 bases). Trimming shortened V by 5 bases and J by 4 bases, and 12 bases separated the two germline ends. Germline lookup yields CDR1 MNHEY and CDR2 SMNVEV (reference sequence). The CDR3 consists of 13 residues. The CDR3 spells CASSTGTSYEQYF. In nucleotides, the CDR3 is TGTGCCAGCAGTACGGGCACTAGTTACGAGCAGTACTTC.

The V and J genes are TRBV10-3 and TRBJ1-5, with 8 bases aligning to TRBD1. CDR1 is ENHRY and CDR2 is SYGVKD in the germline V gene. This CDR3 region has 17 residues. The V segment lost 0 bases and the J segment 7 bases; nucleotides outside the gene matches: 11. The CDR3 protein is CAISESQTGGGSQPQHF. The CDR3 nucleotides read TGTGCCATCAGTGAGTCACAAACAGGGGGAGGAAGCCAGCCCCAGCATTTT.

The sample holds one count of this clone. The chain's CDR3 is CASSALGTGARETQYF. CDR3 DNA: TGTGCCAGCAGCGCTCTTGGGACAGGGGCGCGAGAGACCCAGTACTTC. The rearrangement joins TRBV9 to TRBJ2-5; 10 nucleotides match TRBD1. CDR1 is SGDLS and CDR2 is YYNGEE in the germline V gene. J lost 4 bases, V lost 3 bases, and 9 bases had no gene match. The CDR3 contains 16 residues.

V and J are TRBV2 and TRBJ2-4; 8 bases line up with TRBD2. The junction had 13 bases not matched to a gene; V was cut back by 0 bases and J by 15 bases. The CDR3 is made up of 15 amino acids. Germline V CDR1 and CDR2: SNHLY, FYNNEI. CDR3 DNA: TGTGCCAGCAGTGAAGCCCCAGCGGGAGATGGCCCCCGGTACTTC. Translation gives CASSEAPAGDGPRYF.

The CDR3 reads CAISEPFKYADTQYF. Written as DNA, the CDR3 is TGTGCCATCAGTGAGCCCTTCAAGTATGCAGATACGCAGTATTTT. This sequence joins TRBV10-3 and TRBJ2-3; D is uncertain. The CDR3 has 15 amino acids. V was clipped by 2 bases and J by 4 bases, with 13 bases between them. The V gene's germline CDR1 is ENHRY and CDR2 SYGVKD.

The chain is built from TRBV6-5 and TRBJ2-2; 7 bases fit TRBD1. J gave up 2 bases and V 5 bases, and 5 bases lay outside the gene matches. CDR3 length: 15 amino acids. Germline CDR1 reads MNHEY; CDR2 reads SVGAGI. CDR3 loop: CASSRTGPNTGELFF. The CDR3 DNA reads TGTGCCAGCAGTCGGACAGGTCCAAACACCGGGGAGCTGTTTTTT.

This rearrangement joins TRBV29-1 to TRBJ2-1, with D perhaps matching TRBD1 (6 bases). CDR1 is SQVTM and CDR2 is ANQGSEA in the germline V gene. The V gene lost 7 bases and the J gene lost 6 bases, with 13 bases spanning the gap. The CDR3 spans 12 residues. The CDR3 DNA sequence: TGCAGCGCCATTGGACAGCCCAATGAGCAGTTCTTC. It is translated as CSAIGQPNEQFF.

The rearrangement links TRBV6-5 to TRBJ1-1; TRBD1 aligns across 9 bases. CDR3 length: 14 amino acids. Trimming took 2 bases from V and 8 from J; bases not matched to a gene: 6. Germline V gene data show CDR1 as MNHEY and CDR2 as SVGAGI. The CDR3 loop is CASSYGLTGGEAFF. CDR3 sequence (DNA): TGTGCCAGCAGTTACGGGCTAACAGGGGGCGAAGCTTTCTTT.

The genes are TRBV7-8 and TRBJ2-2, with D possibly being TRBD2 (6 bases). CDR1 SGHVS and CDR2 FQNEAQ come from the germline V gene. This CDR3 has 15 amino acids. V was pared by 10 bases and J by 4 bases, with 19 bases between. CDR3 protein: CATALTSRGTGELFF. The CDR3 coding sequence is TGTGCCACCGCTCTAACTAGCCGAGGCACCGGGGAGCTGTTTTTT.

The chain combines TRBV28 with TRBJ2-1; 9 bases map to TRBD2. The ends lost 8 bases at V and 6 bases at J; junction bases unmatched: 11. The CDR3 has 15 residues. Germline loops: CDR1 MDHEN, CDR2 SYDVKM. The CDR3 sequence: CASASPAGGGNEQFF. The CDR3 coding sequence is TGTGCCAGCGCCTCCCCCGCGGGAGGGGGCAATGAGCAGTTCTTC.

The V call is TRBV5-1, the J call TRBJ2-3; 9 bases agree with TRBD2. CDR1 and CDR2 (germline): SGHRS, YFSETQ. The CDR3 contains 16 residues. V shed 0 bases and J 4 bases; nucleotides not matched to a gene: 6. CDR3 amino acids: CASSLGLAGPPDTQYF. The CDR3 nucleotides read TGCGCCAGCAGCTTGGGCCTAGCGGGACCCCCAGATACGCAGTATTTT.

This chain joins TRBV7-8 and TRBJ2-3, with no clear D. This CDR3 has 11 amino acids. Germline V gives CDR1 SGHVS, CDR2 FQNEAQ. Trimming removed 2 bases at V and 4 bases at J, with 1 base between. CDR3 in DNA: TGTGCCAGCAGCTTATCAGATACGCAGTATTTT. Its protein product is CASSLSDTQYF. The whole variable domain, remainder taken from reference TRBV7-8 and TRBJ2-3, is GAGVSQSPRYKVAKRGQDVALRCDPISGHVSLFWYQQALGQGPEFLTYFQNEAQLDKSGLPSDRFFAERPEGSVSTLKIQRTQQEDSAVYLCASSLSDTQYFGPGTRLTVL.

The chain has TRBV28 and TRBJ1-1; perhaps TRBD1 as D (5 bases). The length of the CDR3 is 16 residues. Germline V gives CDR1 MDHEN, CDR2 SYDVKM. The V end was cut by 5 bases, the J end by 7 bases, with 23 bases between. The CDR3 loop reads CASSPRLLGGLVEAFF. Written as DNA, the CDR3 is TGTGCCAGCAGTCCGAGGTTGTTGGGGGGGTTAGTTGAAGCTTTCTTT.